This TCR beta chain comes out of a study of cytomegalovirus exposure and HLA in healthy donors. Researchers ran the PCR with 60 Vbeta and 13 Jbeta primers. This table comes from immunoSEQ multiplex PCR, and its TCRdb copy is limited to in-frame clones, with some not included. Its clone listing holds about 210,000 clones. Comment on this clone: What it binds is not known.

The CDR3 sequence is 19 residues long. General study findings and limits: There were a few CMV-associated chains whose specificity for CMV antigens was confirmed in vitro.

This TCR came from a woman in her 30s in good health and CMV-seropositive. Sequencing was carried out using PBMCs. V and J are TRBV1 and TRBJ2-2; TRBD2 is the table's D call and was not checked against the DNA. TRBV1 is designated a pseudogene. The CDR3 protein is CTSSQDHISGGARTGELFF. The CDR3 DNA is TGCACCAGCAGCCAAGATCATATTAGCGGGGGGGCGCGAACCGGGGAGCTGTTTTTT.